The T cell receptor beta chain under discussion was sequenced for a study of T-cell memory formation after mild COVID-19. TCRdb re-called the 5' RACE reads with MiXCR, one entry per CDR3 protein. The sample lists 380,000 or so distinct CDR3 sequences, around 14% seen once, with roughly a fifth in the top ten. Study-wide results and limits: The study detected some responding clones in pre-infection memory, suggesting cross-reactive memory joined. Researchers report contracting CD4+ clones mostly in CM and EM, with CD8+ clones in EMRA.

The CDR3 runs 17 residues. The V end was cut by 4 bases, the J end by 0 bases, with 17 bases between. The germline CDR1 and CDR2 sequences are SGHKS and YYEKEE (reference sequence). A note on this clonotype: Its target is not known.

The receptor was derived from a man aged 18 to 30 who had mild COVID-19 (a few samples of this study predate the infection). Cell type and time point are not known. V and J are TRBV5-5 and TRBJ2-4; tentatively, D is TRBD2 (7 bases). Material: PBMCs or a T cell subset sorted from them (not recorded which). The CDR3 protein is CASSGRGGPLAKNIQYF. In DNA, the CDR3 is TGTGCCAGCAGCGGGAGGGGGGGACCTTTAGCCAAAAACATTCAGTACTTC.